These 16 T cell receptor beta chains share one sample of origin, sequenced in a study of shared T cell receptors in the human thymus. Only in-frame clones appear in the TCRdb table, and some are missing; sequencing was by immunoSEQ multiplex PCR. The sample comprises hundreds of thousands of clones, around 89% of which are singletons, and 0.01% rests with the top ten. The sample was also linked to a second study, of human thymus T cells.

The sequencing input was thymocytes. These receptors came from a boy under two years old with a congenital heart defect.

V and J are TRBV16 and TRBJ1-5; 7 bases line up with TRBD1. Per germline, CDR1 KGHSY and CDR2 FQNENV. The V and J ends lost 2 bases and 3 bases, in that order; junction bases with no gene match: 10. CDR3 length: 17 amino acids. CDR3 sequence: CASSQELQGKYNQPQHF. In DNA form, the CDR3 reads TGTGCCAGCAGCCAAGAACTACAGGGGAAGTACAATCAGCCCCAGCATTTT.

This chain links TRBV10-1 with TRBJ2-1; 8 bases line up with TRBD2. The CDR3 spans 18 residues. Germline loops: CDR1 WNHNN, CDR2 SYGVQD (reference sequence). The V segment lost 3 bases and the J segment 2 bases; nucleotides outside the gene matches: 12. CDR3 residues: CASSEGGSGTSPYNEQFF. As DNA, the CDR3 is TGCGCCAGCAGTGAAGGAGGTAGCGGGACCTCGCCCTACAATGAGCAGTTCTTC.

This rearrangement joins TRBV15 to TRBJ2-2; 9 bases are shared with TRBD2. With V trimmed by 5 bases and J by 6 bases, 10 bases remained unmatched. Germline V gene lookup returns CDR1 LNHNV and CDR2 YYDKDF (reference sequence). The CDR3 sequence is 16 residues long. This CDR3 is CATSPKQGGGAGELFF. DNA of the CDR3: TGTGCCACCAGCCCCAAACAGGGCGGGGGGGCCGGGGAGCTGTTTTTT. The full variable domain, with the rest looked up from reference TRBV15 and TRBJ2-2, is DAMVIQNPRYQVTQFGKPVTLSCSQTLNHNVMYWYQQKSSQAPKLLFHYYDKDFNNEADTPDNFQSRRPNTSFCFLDIRSPGLGDTAMYLCATSPKQGGGAGELFFGEGSRLTVL.

The chain joins TRBV28 to TRBJ2-3; weak D call: TRBD1 (6 bases). This CDR3 comprises 16 residues. The V and J ends lost 6 bases and 4 bases respectively, with 20 bases between them. CDR1 is MDHEN, CDR2 SYDVKM, per germline. CDR3 protein: CASRYSPRGEADTQYF. CDR3 sequence (DNA): TGTGCCAGCAGATACAGTCCCAGGGGAGAGGCAGATACGCAGTATTTT.

The rearrangement links TRBV4-1 to TRBJ2-1; 10 positions agree with TRBD2. Germline CDR1 is MGHRA and CDR2 is YSYEKL. The V gene end was trimmed by 4 bases and the J gene end by 6 bases; junction bases not matched to a gene: 9. The CDR3 is made up of 16 amino acids. The CDR3: CASSPPLAGEINEQFF. CDR3 nucleotides: TGCGCCAGCAGCCCCCCTCTAGCGGGAGAAATCAATGAGCAGTTCTTC.

This chain links TRBV4-3 with TRBJ2-1; 8 positions match TRBD2. V shed 0 bases and J 0 bases; nucleotides not matched to a gene: 10. This CDR3 has 19 amino acids. The germline gives CDR1 LGHNA, CDR2 YSLEER. The DNA of the CDR3 is TGCGCCAGCAGCCAAGATCGAGGGCTAGCGGGCTCCTCCTACAATGAGCAGTTCTTC. Residues: CASSQDRGLAGSSYNEQFF.

The CDR3 DNA sequence: TGTGCCAGCAGTGACCCGAGATCGCAGGTTCAAACCTTC. Its protein product is CASSDPRSQVQTF. The chain links TRBV6-4 to TRBJ1-2; D not resolved. CDR1 and CDR2 (germline): MRHNA, SNTAGT. V gave up 2 bases and J gave up 14 bases, with 18 bases separating them. This CDR3 region has 13 residues.

The rearrangement joins TRBV11-2 to TRBJ2-2; no reliable D call. Trimming shortened V by 3 bases and J by 7 bases, and 6 bases separated the two germline ends. CDR1 SGHAT and CDR2 FQNNGV come from the germline V gene. The CDR3 spans 12 residues. The chain's CDR3 is CASSFFLGELFF. CDR3 nucleotide sequence: TGTGCCAGCAGCTTTTTCCTCGGGGAGCTGTTTTTT.

The rearrangement links TRBV29-1 to TRBJ2-5; 12 bases match TRBD2. Germline trimming cut 2 bases from V and 5 bases from J; bases unmatched to any gene: 9. The CDR3 sequence is 16 residues long. CDR1 and CDR2 from the germline V gene are SQVTM and ANQGSEA. CDR3 in amino acids: CSVELAGGLSVETQYF. The DNA of the CDR3 is TGCAGCGTTGAACTAGCGGGAGGGCTTTCGGTGGAGACCCAGTACTTC.

As to this clone: The sample contains more than one DNA sequence encoding this CDR3. The chain joins TRBV7-2 to TRBJ2-7; 15 bases line up with TRBD2. Germline V gives CDR1 SGHTA, CDR2 FQGNSA. This CDR3 comprises 17 residues. Trimming took 3 bases from V and 1 from J; bases not matched to a gene: 4. Written as DNA, the CDR3 is TGTGCCAGCAGCTTTCCGGGACTAGCGGGAGGTTCCTACGAGCAGTACTTC. Its protein product is CASSFPGLAGGSYEQYF.

The chain employs TRBV5-1 and TRBJ2-1; TRBD1 might be the D (7 bases). Looked up from germline, CDR1 is SGHRS and CDR2 is YFSETQ. The CDR3 sequence is 16 residues long. V lost 5 bases to trimming and J lost 6 bases, with 21 bases between them. Here the CDR3 DNA reads TGCGCCAGCAGTTTCACCGGGGGACAGCCCTTCAATGAGCAGTTCTTC. Translation: CASSFTGGQPFNEQFF.

This chain joins TRBV19 and TRBJ1-2; TRBD1 matches 7 bases. The CDR3 length is 14 residues. The trim removed 3 bases at V and 6 bases at J, leaving 7 bases unmatched. Germline CDR1 is LNHDA and CDR2 is SQIVND (reference sequence). CDR3 sequence: CASSIKLGTDGYTF. CDR3 bases: TGTGCCAGTAGTATTAAACTCGGGACAGATGGCTACACCTTC.

This clone turned up a few times. The chain uses TRBV19 and TRBJ2-2, with 8 bases identical to TRBD2. CDR3 size: 16 residues. The germline V gene has CDR1 LNHDA and CDR2 SQIVND (reference sequence). J lost 6 bases, V lost 10 bases, and 16 bases had no gene match. CDR3 nucleotides: TGTGCCACCTCACCCGGGGCTAGCGGGCGGTCCGGGGAGCTGTTTTTT. Its protein is CATSPGASGRSGELFF.

The CDR3 region is CAWSVQGRARMNTEAFF. The CDR3 bases are TGTGCCTGGAGTGTACAGGGCAGGGCGCGAATGAACACTGAAGCTTTCTTT. The chain couples TRBV30 to TRBJ1-1, with D possibly matching TRBD1 (6 bases). This CDR3 spans 17 amino acids. V was cut by 0 bases and J by 0 bases, with 17 bases left in between. In germline, CDR1 is GTSNPN, CDR2 SVGIG (reference sequence).

This chain joins TRBV28 and TRBJ2-7; D might be TRBD2 (5 bases). The ends were cut back, 4 bases at V and 0 bases at J, with 16 bases in the middle. Per the germline V gene, CDR1 is MDHEN and CDR2 is SYDVKM. There are 16 residues in the CDR3. CDR3 nucleotides: TGTGCCAGCAGTTACCGAAATGACTACAACTCCTACGAGCAGTACTTC. Translated, it gives CASSYRNDYNSYEQYF.

The gene calls are TRBV27 and TRBJ2-1; maybe TRBD2 (5 bases). CDR1 MNHEY and CDR2 SMNVEV come from the germline V gene (reference sequence). Trimming left V 3 bases short and J 5 bases short, with 5 bases between. There are 12 residues in the CDR3. The CDR3 spells CASSLRDNEQFF. The DNA for the CDR3 is TGTGCCAGCAGTTTGAGGGACAATGAGCAGTTCTTC.